Listed here are 31 T cell receptor beta chains from one sample, sequenced in a study of CD8 T cells in Susac syndrome. Reverse transcription of roughly 0.5 to 1 ug RNA used random hexamers. TCRdb independently ran MiXCR on the immunoSEQ multiplex PCR reads; one entry per CDR3 protein. The repertoire holds about 250,000 distinct CDR3 sequences, with about 94% as singletons. The material sequenced was CD4+ T cells from PBMCs. These receptors all stem from a human donor with multiple sclerosis.

The chain uses TRBV7-9 and TRBJ1-2; D might be TRBD1 (6 bases). CDR3 length: 15 amino acids. V dropped 3 bases and J dropped 10 bases, with 21 bases sitting between them. Per the germline V gene, CDR1 is SEHNR and CDR2 is FQNEAQ (reference sequence). The CDR3 sequence is CASSFPYRDIFFYTF. DNA of the CDR3: TGTGCCAGCAGCTTCCCCTACAGGGACATCTTCTTCTACACCTTC.

The CDR3, as DNA: TGCGCCAGCAGCCAAGTCGTCCAGAACACTGAAGCTTTCTTT. This sequence encodes CASSQVVQNTEAFF. V usage is TRBV4-1 and J usage is TRBJ1-1; D gene unclear. Looked up from germline, CDR1 is MGHRA and CDR2 is YSYEKL. Trimming left V 1 base short and J 1 base short, with 7 bases between. CDR3 length: 14 residues.

The chain uses TRBV30 and TRBJ1-1, with unresolved D. From germline, CDR1 is GTSNPN and CDR2 SVGIG (reference sequence). Trimming pared 2 bases from V and 2 bases from J, leaving 9 bases between. The CDR3 runs to 13 residues. Here the CDR3 DNA reads TGTGCCTGGAGTTCCCCCAGAAACACTGAAGCTTTCTTT. It codes for CAWSSPRNTEAFF.

The genes are TRBV27 and TRBJ2-5; TRBD1 is a possible D gene (6 bases). The CDR3 extends over 16 amino acids. The V end lost 2 bases, the J end lost 1 base, and 14 bases lay between the germline ends. Germline V gives CDR1 MNHEY, CDR2 SMNVEV (reference sequence). CDR3 residues: CASSLGASRGQETQYF. In DNA, the CDR3 is TGTGCCAGCAGTTTAGGCGCGAGCAGGGGCCAAGAGACCCAGTACTTC.

This chain links TRBV29-1 with TRBJ2-2, with D perhaps TRBD2 (6 bases). Trimming removed 6 bases at V and 7 bases at J, with 15 bases between. This CDR3 is built from 13 residues. Germline V gives CDR1 SQVTM, CDR2 ANQGSEA. As DNA, the CDR3 is TGCAGCGTGGAGGGTACAAGAGGCGGGGAGCTGTTTTTT. Its protein product is CSVEGTRGGELFF.

This chain uses TRBV7-7 with TRBJ2-3; D may correspond to TRBD1 or TRBD2 (5 bases each). The CDR3 is 14 residues long. The V end was cut by 11 bases, the J end by 5 bases, with 20 bases between. CDR1 SSHAT and CDR2 FNYEAQ come from the germline V gene (reference sequence). CDR3 loop: CAVGRARAEDTQYF. The CDR3 DNA sequence: TGTGCCGTGGGACGGGCTAGGGCGGAAGATACGCAGTATTTT.

This clonotype was seen a single time. The chain uses TRBV7-2 and TRBJ2-3; 7 bases match TRBD2. V lost 2 bases and J lost 5; bases outside the gene matches: 7. This CDR3 is 15 amino acids long. The germline CDR1 and CDR2 sequences are SGHTA and FQGNSA. The CDR3 DNA sequence: TGTGCCAGCAGCTTAAGGACTAGAGGGCGAGATACGCAGTATTTT. Protein product: CASSLRTRGRDTQYF. The full variable domain, with the rest looked up from reference TRBV7-2 and TRBJ2-3, is GAGVSQSPSNKVTEKGKDVELRCDPISGHTALYWYRQSLGQGLEFLIYFQGNSAPDKSGLPSDRFSAERTGGSVSTLTIQRTQQEDSAVYLCASSLRTRGRDTQYFGPGTRLTVL.

In its sample, this clonotype was seen once. The CDR3, as DNA: TGTGCCTGGGATACAGGGCATGGAAACACCATATATTTT. Its translation is CAWDTGHGNTIYF. This chain links TRBV30 with TRBJ1-3; perhaps TRBD1 as D (6 bases). CDR1 GTSNPN and CDR2 SVGIG come from the germline V gene (reference sequence). The CDR3 extends over 13 amino acids. The ends were cut back, 5 bases at V and 3 bases at J, with 11 bases in the middle. The full variable domain, its missing parts supplied by reference TRBV30 and TRBJ1-3, is SQTIHQWPATLVQPVGSPLSLECTVEGTSNPNLYWYRQAAGRGLQLLFYSVGIGQISSEVPQNLSASRPQDRQFILSSKKLLLSDSGFYLCAWDTGHGNTIYFGEGSWLTVV.

The chain couples TRBV7-3 to TRBJ1-4; 8 nucleotides align to TRBD1. With V trimmed by 2 bases and J by 6 bases, 5 bases remained unmatched. The CDR3 length is 15 residues. Germline CDR1 is SGHTA and CDR2 is FQGTGA. The CDR3 DNA is TGTGCCAGCAGCTTACCGCAGGGGGCCGATGAAAAACTGTTTTTT. This translates into CASSLPQGADEKLFF.

This chain joins TRBV30 and TRBJ1-5; D might be TRBD1 (5 bases). The CDR3 is 15 amino acids. Deletions cut 0 bases from V and 3 bases from J, with 12 bases between. CDR1 GTSNPN and CDR2 SVGIG come from the germline V gene (reference sequence). The DNA for the CDR3 is TGTGCCTGGAGTGTAACAGGAGGGTTCAATCAGCCCCAGCATTTT. Amino acids: CAWSVTGGFNQPQHF.

CDR3 amino acids: CASSPITGGEAFF. The CDR3 DNA follows: TGTGCCAGCAGCCCCATAACAGGAGGAGAAGCTTTCTTT. The J gene is TRBJ1-1, the V gene TRBV13, with a weak D call TRBD1 (5 bases). The CDR3 runs 13 residues. CDR1 and CDR2 (germline): PRHDT, FYEKMQ (reference sequence). With 5 bases removed from V and 8 bases from J, the gap between germline ends came to 15 bases.

The chain combines TRBV3-1 with TRBJ1-1; perhaps TRBD1 as D (5 bases). CDR1 LGHDT and CDR2 YNNKEL come from the germline V gene (reference sequence). CDR3 length: 13 amino acids. Trimming took off 2 bases at V and 7 bases at J, with 11 bases between the two ends. The CDR3, as DNA: TGTGCCAGCAGCCAATTGCAGGGTGGTGAAGCTTTCTTT. It translates to CASSQLQGGEAFF.

J is TRBJ2-3 and V is TRBV7-8; unclear D gene. Germline CDR1 is SGHVS and CDR2 is FQNEAQ. The CDR3 has 15 residues. Trimming cost V 8 bases and J 2 bases, with 17 bases left between them. The CDR3 sequence is CASSPGPRITDTQYF. The DNA of the CDR3 is TGTGCCAGCTCCCCCGGGCCAAGGATCACAGATACGCAGTATTTT.

The V and J genes are TRBV7-9 and TRBJ2-7; D is perhaps TRBD1 or TRBD2 (5 bases each). V shed 3 bases and J shed 5 bases, with 17 bases lying between them. The CDR3 covers 15 residues. Per the germline V gene, CDR1 is SEHNR and CDR2 is FQNEAQ (reference sequence). The CDR3 DNA follows: TGTGCCAGCAGCTTTGGGACCCCCCAGGGCCACGAGCAGTACGTC. Translated, it gives CASSFGTPQGHEQYV.

This clonotype was detected only a few times. The rearrangement uses TRBV6-6 and TRBJ2-3, with unresolved D. V was pared by 0 bases and J by 2 bases, with 6 bases between. Germline V gene data show CDR1 as MNHNY and CDR2 as SVGAGI (reference sequence). CDR3 length: 14 residues. Here the CDR3 DNA reads TGTGCCAGCAGTTACTCGGAGTTCACAGATACGCAGTATTTT. Amino acid sequence: CASSYSEFTDTQYF.

This chain links TRBV12-3 or TRBV12-4 with TRBJ1-2; 7 nucleotides line up with TRBD1. J was trimmed by 6 bases and V by 3 bases; bases with no gene match: 7. This CDR3 is built from 14 residues. As DNA, the CDR3 is TGTGCCAGCAGTTTCGTTAACAGGGGTGATGGCTACACCTTC. Its protein is CASSFVNRGDGYTF.

The chain couples TRBV19 to TRBJ1-6, with D maybe TRBD1 (5 bases). The V end lost 3 bases, the J end lost 10 bases, and 19 bases lay between the germline ends. The germline V gene has CDR1 LNHDA and CDR2 SQIVND (reference sequence). The CDR3 spans 16 residues. CDR3 residues: CASSIRDGRRGSPLHF. The CDR3 DNA is TGTGCCAGTAGTATTCGGGACGGCAGACGGGGATCACCCCTCCACTTT.

The chain recombines TRBV6-5 with TRBJ2-2; 8 nucleotides match TRBD2. The CDR3 has 14 residues. The trim removed 6 bases at V and 7 bases at J, leaving 7 bases unmatched. CDR1 and CDR2 from the germline V gene are MNHEY and SVGAGI. The CDR3 spells CASSRAGVGGELFF. CDR3 bases: TGTGCCAGCAGCCGAGCGGGGGTGGGCGGGGAGCTGTTTTTT.

This chain links TRBV7-9 with TRBJ1-6; D is unresolved. Germline V gene sequence: CDR1 SEHNR, CDR2 FQNEAQ (reference sequence). The CDR3 runs to 13 residues. V lost 4 bases, J lost 8 bases, and 9 bases lay in between. The CDR3 sequence: CASSSRTDSPLHF. CDR3 nucleotides: TGTGCCAGCAGCTCTCGAACCGATTCACCCCTCCACTTT.

The chain recombines TRBV11-2 with TRBJ2-7; perhaps D is TRBD1 or TRBD2 (6 bases each). Germline CDR1 is SGHAT and CDR2 is FQNNGV. The CDR3 has 15 residues. Deletions cut 5 bases from V and 2 bases from J, with 16 bases between. The CDR3 protein is CASSAGGWSAYEQYF. In DNA, the CDR3 is TGTGCCAGCAGCGCCGGGGGCTGGAGCGCCTACGAGCAGTACTTC.

The genes are TRBV7-2 and TRBJ1-5; TRBD1 aligns across 10 bases. V was pared by 1 base and J by 7 bases, with 4 bases of the junction left unmatched. This CDR3 comprises 15 residues. Germline assignment: CDR1 SGHTA and CDR2 FQGNSA. The CDR3 DNA sequence: TGTGCCAGCAGCTTAGGACAGGGGGCTGGCCAGCCCCAGCATTTT. Protein product: CASSLGQGAGQPQHF. Filled out from reference TRBV7-2 and TRBJ1-5, the complete variable domain reads GAGVSQSPSNKVTEKGKDVELRCDPISGHTALYWYRQSLGQGLEFLIYFQGNSAPDKSGLPSDRFSAERTGGSVSTLTIQRTQQEDSAVYLCASSLGQGAGQPQHFGDGTRLSIL.

The chain combines TRBV4-1 with TRBJ2-3; D possibly corresponds to TRBD1 (6 bases). The V gene lost 4 bases and the J gene lost 2 bases, with 13 bases spanning the gap. Germline CDR1 MGHRA, CDR2 YSYEKL. This CDR3 contains 15 residues. Here the CDR3 DNA reads TGCGCCAGCAGCCCGAGGACAGAAAACACAGATACGCAGTATTTT. Translating gives CASSPRTENTDTQYF.

This chain connects TRBV25-1 to TRBJ1-1, with D possibly matching TRBD1 (5 bases). Trimming stripped 6 bases from V and 3 bases from J, with 17 bases between. Germline CDR1 reads MGHDK; CDR2 reads SYGVNS. CDR3 length: 15 residues. CDR3 sequence (DNA): TGTGCCAGCAGAGGAGCGGGGGGATACGACACTGAAGCTTTCTTT. Translated: CASRGAGGYDTEAFF.

This sequence joins TRBV5-8 and TRBJ1-5; D is uncertain. Trimming pared 4 bases from V and 6 bases from J, leaving 8 bases between. CDR1 and CDR2 (germline): SGHTS, YDEGEE. The CDR3 has 12 residues. In DNA form, the CDR3 reads TGTGCCAGCAGCCTCAATTTTCAGCCCCAGCATTTT. Encoded protein: CASSLNFQPQHF.

The chain combines TRBV9 with TRBJ1-1; possibly TRBD1 for D (5 bases). The length of the CDR3 is 13 residues. Trimming stripped 4 bases from V and 10 bases from J, with 17 bases between. Looked up from germline, CDR1 is SGDLS and CDR2 is YYNGEE. The chain's CDR3 is CASSPREGLRAFF. The CDR3 DNA follows: TGTGCCAGCAGCCCTAGAGAGGGGTTGAGAGCTTTCTTT.

The J gene is TRBJ1-2, the V gene TRBV14; TRBD1 matches at 9 bases. Trimming at V came to 3 bases and at J to 5 bases, leaving 13 bases not matched to a gene. Germline V gives CDR1 SGHDN, CDR2 FVKESK. The CDR3 spans 17 residues. CDR3 in amino acids: CASSQEVNRGRRYGYTF. As DNA, the CDR3 is TGTGCCAGCAGCCAGGAGGTTAACAGGGGGCGTCGGTATGGCTACACCTTC.

The J gene is TRBJ2-3, the V gene TRBV2; 11 bases are a match to TRBD1. The V and J ends lost 6 bases and 4 bases, in that order; junction bases with no gene match: 6. There are 15 residues in the CDR3. Germline V gene lookup returns CDR1 SNHLY and CDR2 FYNNEI. The CDR3 bases are TGTGCCAGCAGCCAAGGACAGGGGGCCTCAGATACGCAGTATTTT. Amino acids: CASSQGQGASDTQYF.

CDR3 amino acids: CASSAGRDGSYGYTF. The CDR3 nucleotides are TGCGCCAGCAGCGCCGGCCGGGACGGCAGCTATGGCTACACCTTC. The chain couples TRBV5-1 to TRBJ1-2; maybe TRBD1 (5 bases). The CDR3 has 15 residues. Germline V lookup: CDR1 SGHRS, CDR2 YFSETQ. Trimming stripped 4 bases from V and 4 bases from J, with 17 bases between.

This rearrangement joins TRBV6-6 to TRBJ1-5; possibly TRBD1 for D (5 bases). The CDR3 spans 15 residues. Germline-derived CDR1 and CDR2 are MNHNY and SVGAGI (reference sequence). The V and J ends lost 0 bases and 5 bases respectively, with 11 bases between them. The CDR3 DNA reads as TGTGCCAGCAGTTACTCGATGGGGACTGATCAGCCCCAGCATTTT. It specifies CASSYSMGTDQPQHF.

The chain joins TRBV20-1 to TRBJ1-1; D might be TRBD1 (6 bases). Trimming took 6 bases from V and 7 from J, leaving 15 bases between them. The CDR3 is made up of 12 amino acids. CDR1 is DFQATT and CDR2 is SNEGSKA in the germline V gene (reference sequence). The CDR3 is CSARPGTFEAFF. The CDR3 nucleotides read TGCAGTGCCCGCCCGGGGACATTTGAAGCTTTCTTT.

This sequence joins TRBV7-2 and TRBJ1-6, with 8 positions matching TRBD1. Unmatched junction bases numbered 4, after V lost 6 bases and J lost 6 bases. The CDR3 totals 14 residues. Germline CDR1 SGHTA, CDR2 FQGNSA. Here the CDR3 DNA reads TGTGCCAGCAGACAAACAGGGGGTAATTCACCCCTCCACTTT. It encodes CASRQTGGNSPLHF.